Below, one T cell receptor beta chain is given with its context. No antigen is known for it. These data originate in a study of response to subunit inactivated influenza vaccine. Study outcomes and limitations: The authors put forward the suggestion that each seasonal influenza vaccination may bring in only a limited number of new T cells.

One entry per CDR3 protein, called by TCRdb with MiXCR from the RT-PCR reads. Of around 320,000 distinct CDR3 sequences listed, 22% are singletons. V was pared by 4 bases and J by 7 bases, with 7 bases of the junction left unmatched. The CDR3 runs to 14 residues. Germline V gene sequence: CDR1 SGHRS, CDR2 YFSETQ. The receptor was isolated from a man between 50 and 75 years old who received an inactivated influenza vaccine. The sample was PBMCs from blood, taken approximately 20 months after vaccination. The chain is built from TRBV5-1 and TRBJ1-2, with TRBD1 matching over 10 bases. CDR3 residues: CASSQGDRGGGYTF. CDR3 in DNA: TGCGCCAGCAGCCAGGGGGACAGGGGAGGTGGCTACACCTTC.